Sequencing of this T cell receptor (beta chain) was carried out in a study of shared clonotypes between healthy human individuals. This clone was seen a few times. Its antigen remains unknown. Sequencing was performed with immunoSEQ multiplex PCR; in TCRdb, only in-frame clones are kept and a portion is missing. Of some 680,000 clones detected, roughly 72% appear once; the ten largest clones hold more than 1.5%. The V gene's germline CDR1 is SGHTS and CDR2 YDEGEE. The germline V and J ends were trimmed by 1 base and 3 bases, with 11 bases remaining between them. The CDR3 contains 14 residues. Findings of the study overall: What naive subsets generally showed was a larger estimated richness than memory subsets showed.

Sequenced: memory CD4+ T cells sorted from blood. The sample's subset: CD45RA-negative fraction. The chain links TRBV5-8 to TRBJ2-7, with D perhaps TRBD2 (6 bases). This clonotype originated in a woman in her 30s in good health. CDR3 protein: CASSLRRGSYEQYF. As DNA, the CDR3 is TGTGCCAGCAGCTTGCGGCGGGGAAGCTACGAGCAGTACTTC.